The entry that follows covers one TCR beta chain sequence. Its antigen is still unknown. Methods used by the authors: Patient CD8+ clones exceeding 1% seldom corresponded to published virus-specific TCRB sequences. Generated by immunoSEQ multiplex PCR, the TCRdb table keeps only in-frame clones and is missing some. The V and J calls and clone size were taken over from that table, and D and trimming were inferred from the DNA. Of approximately 15,000 clones in the sample, about three quarters were seen once. V was trimmed by 5 bases and J by 3 bases, leaving 11 bases between them. This CDR3 is 14 amino acids long. Germline CDR1 reads MGHRA; CDR2 reads YSYEKL. This entry belongs to a study of somatic mutations in cytotoxic T cells in rheumatoid arthritis. Study-level points and caveats: Among rheumatoid arthritis patients and age-matched healthy controls, CD8+ T-cell clonality was not significantly different. Age was associated with higher CD8+ clonality in rheumatoid arthritis patients, not in healthy controls.

The receptor was derived from an adult with rheumatoid arthritis. Input material: CD8+ T cells sorted from blood. V gene TRBV4-1 combines with J gene TRBJ1-5; D is unclear. The CDR3 DNA sequence: TGCGCCAGCAGCTCCGGGTTAGACAATCAGCCCCAGCATTTT. As protein: CASSSGLDNQPQHF.